What follows are 25 T cell receptor beta chains derived from one specimen sequenced in a study of response to subunit inactivated influenza vaccine (dated by TCRdb to 2016 to 2019). Library creation used RT-PCR. The listed sequencing device is Illumina HiSeq 2500. TCRdb trimmed the raw reads at Q25, called clones with MiXCR and kept productive beta chains. Rows merge per CDR3 protein into single entries with the most common DNA and genes. The sample table contains 800,000 to 1,000,000 distinct CDR3 sequences; only one count was recorded for 21% of them. The top ten clonotypes cover 9.5% to 13% of the sample. The sample was PBMCs from blood, taken about 5 days after vaccination. The receptors were sampled from a man aged 45-65 years who received an inactivated influenza vaccine. Donor details come from another sample of the same person, matched by shared clones.

In its sample, this clonotype was seen a few times. The genes are TRBV20-1 and TRBJ1-1; TRBD1 is a possible D gene (6 bases). CDR1 DFQATT and CDR2 SNEGSKA come from the germline V gene (reference sequence). V was shortened by 1 base and J by 3 bases, with 12 bases between the two germline ends. The CDR3 consists of 14 residues. Here the CDR3 DNA reads TGCAGTGCTAGAGTGGGGGCCGGGGACACTGAAGCTTTCTTT. Encoded protein: CSARVGAGDTEAFF.

This clonotype was found a few times. The genes are TRBV12-3 or TRBV12-4 and TRBJ2-2, with D hard to call. This CDR3 region has 11 residues. V was shortened by 2 bases and J by 10 bases, with 5 bases between the two germline ends. The CDR3 sequence is CASSLSQELFF. In DNA form, the CDR3 reads TGTGCCAGCAGTTTATCACAGGAGCTGTTTTTT.

The chain is built from TRBV7-9 and TRBJ2-5; unclear D gene. V dropped 0 bases and J dropped 4 bases, with 6 bases sitting between them. Germline CDR1 and CDR2: SEHNR and FQNEAQ (reference sequence). CDR3 length equals 13 residues. For the CDR3, the DNA is TGTGCCAGCAGCTTAGCACTCCGAGAGACCCAGTACTTC. Its protein is CASSLALRETQYF.

As DNA, the CDR3 is TGTGCCAGCACCGCCCTCGCGTTTAGCGGGAGTAAATACAATGAGCAGTTCTTC. It translates to CASTALAFSGSKYNEQFF. The J gene is TRBJ2-1, the V gene TRBV28; 9 bases are shared with TRBD2. The CDR3 sequence is 18 residues long. Germline V gives CDR1 MDHEN, CDR2 SYDVKM. The trim removed 7 bases at V and 4 bases at J, leaving 17 bases unmatched.

In its sample, this clonotype was seen a few times. The chain carries TRBV4-3 and TRBJ2-1; the match to TRBD2 covers 9 bases. V was clipped by 0 bases and J by 7 bases; unmatched bases: 4. This CDR3 comprises 15 residues. Germline assignment: CDR1 LGHNA and CDR2 YSLEER. CDR3 region: CASSQDRLAVNEQFF. The CDR3 DNA reads TGCGCCAGCAGCCAAGACCGACTAGCGGTGAATGAGCAGTTCTTC.

This clonotype was detected many times. This rearrangement joins TRBV5-8 to TRBJ2-1, with D perhaps matching TRBD1 or TRBD2 (6 bases each). CDR3 size: 16 residues. CDR1 and CDR2 (germline): SGHTS, YDEGEE. V lost 1 base to trimming and J lost 2 bases, with 13 bases between them. In DNA form, the CDR3 reads TGTGCCAGCAGCTTGCCTAGGGGGGACGCCTACAATGAGCAGTTCTTC. Its protein product is CASSLPRGDAYNEQFF.

This clonotype occurred a few times. The V call is TRBV5-6, the J call TRBJ1-6; D is unresolved. Germline CDR1 is SGHDT and CDR2 is YYEEEE. Trimming shortened V by 5 bases and J by 0 bases, and 12 bases separated the two germline ends. CDR3 length: 16 residues. CDR3 sequence reads: CASRTMGSSYNSPLHF. The CDR3 DNA follows: TGTGCCAGCAGGACCATGGGGAGCTCCTATAATTCACCCCTCCACTTT. Combining the CDR3 with reference TRBV5-6 and TRBJ1-6 gives the whole variable domain DAGVTQSPTHLIKTRGQQVTLRCSPKSGHDTVSWYQQALGQGPQFIFQYYEEEERQRGNFPDRFSGHQFPNYSSELNVNALLLGDSALYLCASRTMGSSYNSPLHFGNGTRLTVT.

This clonotype was observed a few times. This chain connects TRBV25-1 to TRBJ2-3; D possibly corresponds to TRBD2 (6 bases). Germline V lookup: CDR1 MGHDK, CDR2 SYGVNS. The germline V and J ends were trimmed by 3 bases and 2 bases, with 12 bases remaining between them. This CDR3 has 15 residues. CDR3 coding DNA: TGTGCCAGCAGTGAGTTCGGGACTCACACAGATACGCAGTATTTT. Its translation: CASSEFGTHTDTQYF.

The J gene is TRBJ1-1, the V gene TRBV7-2; D not resolved. The CDR3 has 13 residues. Trimming removed 1 base from V and 11 bases from J, with 14 bases in between. The V gene's germline CDR1 is SGHTA and CDR2 FQGNSA. CDR3 loop: CASSLDPFGRAFF. CDR3 in DNA: TGTGCCAGCAGCTTAGATCCCTTCGGCAGGGCTTTCTTT.

The table lists this clonotype with many counts. This chain uses TRBV7-2 with TRBJ2-7, with D unclear. Germline CDR1 reads SGHTA; CDR2 reads FQGNSA. The V end was cut by 5 bases, the J end by 5 bases, with 10 bases between. This CDR3 contains 12 residues. The DNA for the CDR3 is TGTGCCAGCAGCCCCGTAGGGCACGAGCAGTACTTC. Its translation: CASSPVGHEQYF.

The chain combines TRBV4-1 with TRBJ1-1; D unresolved. Between the trimmed V and J ends, which lost 0 bases and 1 base, there was a span of 15 bases. CDR1 and CDR2 from the germline V gene are MGHRA and YSYEKL. This CDR3 region has 17 residues. CDR3 coding DNA: TGCGCCAGCAGCCAAGATTTCCGAATAACCGAGAACACTGAAGCTTTCTTT. Protein sequence: CASSQDFRITENTEAFF.

This clonotype has only a few counts. The J gene is TRBJ2-2, the V gene TRBV4-1; TRBD1 or TRBD2 may be the D gene (5 bases each). This CDR3 is 17 amino acids long. The V gene lost 1 base and the J gene lost 0 bases, with 12 bases spanning the gap. Germline CDR1 reads MGHRA; CDR2 reads YSYEKL. CDR3 sequence reads: CASSQVPGRANTGELFF. CDR3 nucleotide sequence: TGCGCCAGCAGCCAAGTCCCGGGACGTGCGAACACCGGGGAGCTGTTTTTT.

The chain joins TRBV14 to TRBJ2-5; TRBD2 might be the D (6 bases). The V gene's germline CDR1 is SGHDN and CDR2 FVKESK. The CDR3 covers 14 residues. V shed 6 bases and J shed 5 bases, with 16 bases lying between them. The CDR3 DNA sequence: TGTGCCAGCAGTCGACTAGACGCCGTTGAGACCCAGTACTTC. As protein: CASSRLDAVETQYF.

This clonotype came up many times. The rearrangement uses TRBV20-1 and TRBJ2-1; unclear D gene. Trimming left V 0 bases short and J 9 bases short, with 21 bases between. This CDR3 has 16 amino acids. Germline CDR1 is DFQATT and CDR2 is SNEGSKA (reference sequence). CDR3 sequence (DNA): TGCAGTGCTAGAGATCCTACTAAGTCCTGGACGGTTGAGCAGTTCTTC. Its translation: CSARDPTKSWTVEQFF.

This clonotype was recorded a few times. The chain employs TRBV6-2 or TRBV6-3 and TRBJ2-1, with 14 bases aligning to TRBD2. CDR3 length: 16 residues. V trimming: 1 base; J trimming: 6 bases; junction bases outside the gene matches: 2. Per the germline V gene, CDR1 is MNHEY and CDR2 is SVGEGT. CDR3 DNA: TGTGCCAGCAGTTACTGGGGGACTAGCGGGAGCAATGAGCAGTTCTTC. Its translation: CASSYWGTSGSNEQFF.

This clonotype was seen only a few times. This chain joins TRBV12-3 or TRBV12-4 and TRBJ2-1, with TRBD1 matching over 9 bases. There are 14 residues in the CDR3. J gave up 6 bases and V 6 bases, and 6 bases lay outside the gene matches. CDR3 bases: TGTGCCAGCAGCATCGGGACAGGGCGCAATGAGCAGTTCTTC. This encodes CASSIGTGRNEQFF.

This clonotype was counted between two and nine times. V and J are TRBV10-2 and TRBJ2-3; 9 nucleotides line up with TRBD2. CDR3 length: 13 residues. CDR1 is WSHSY and CDR2 is SAAADI in the germline V gene. The J segment lost 1 base and the V segment lost 10 bases, leaving 3 bases of the junction unmatched. CDR3 DNA sequence: TGCGCCACCATAGCGGGGGGCACAGATACGCAGTATTTT. Encoded protein: CATIAGGTDTQYF.

This clonotype has at least ten counts. This rearrangement joins TRBV4-3 to TRBJ2-6; D gene uncertain. The germline gives CDR1 LGHNA, CDR2 YSLEER. The CDR3 length is 17 residues. V lost 2 bases and J lost 3, with 14 bases in between. Written as DNA, the CDR3 is TGCGCCAGCAGCCAAAATCTCGTGGGGTTTGGGGCCAACGTCCTGACTTTC. Translating it yields CASSQNLVGFGANVLTF.

In its sample, this clonotype was seen many times. The chain has TRBV7-2 and TRBJ2-1; TRBD2 matches at 8 bases. CDR1 and CDR2 from the germline V gene are SGHTA and FQGNSA. This CDR3 region has 15 residues. V dropped 5 bases and J dropped 1; count of bases not matched to a gene: 4. The CDR3 loop is CASSLSGTSYNEQFF. For the CDR3, the DNA is TGTGCCAGCAGCCTTAGCGGGACATCCTACAATGAGCAGTTCTTC.

This clonotype was recorded at least ten times. The V gene is TRBV24-1, the J gene TRBJ2-1, with 10 nucleotides matching TRBD1. Trimming removed 3 bases from V and 4 bases from J; junction bases left unmatched: 5. CDR3 size: 16 residues. Germline V gene data show CDR1 as KGHDR and CDR2 as SFDVKD. The CDR3 region is CATSDPGDRGYNEQFF. The CDR3 bases are TGTGCCACCAGTGATCCGGGGGACAGGGGTTACAATGAGCAGTTCTTC.

This chain links TRBV7-2 with TRBJ2-5, with TRBD2 matching over 9 bases. The germline CDR1 and CDR2 sequences are SGHTA and FQGNSA. This CDR3 is built from 17 residues. Losses at the gene ends were 5 bases for V and 1 base for J; bases not matched to a gene: 11. The CDR3: CASSPGYLAGIQETQYF. The CDR3 DNA follows: TGTGCCAGCAGCCCGGGTTATCTAGCGGGGATCCAAGAGACCCAGTACTTC.

The rearrangement joins TRBV28 to TRBJ1-2; D is possibly TRBD1 (5 bases). V was clipped by 5 bases and J by 0 bases, with 16 bases between them. Per germline, CDR1 MDHEN and CDR2 SYDVKM. The CDR3 runs 16 residues. The CDR3 coding sequence is TGTGCCAGCAGTGGAGACAGACCGTACACTAACTATGGCTACACCTTC. Translation: CASSGDRPYTNYGYTF.

This clonotype has just one count. The chain links TRBV29-1 to TRBJ2-7; 8 nucleotides agree with TRBD1. V lost 4 bases, J lost 5 bases, and 7 bases stayed unmatched. CDR1 and CDR2 (germline): SQVTM, ANQGSEA. CDR3 length: 13 residues. This CDR3 reads CSVARTGFNEQYF. Here the CDR3 DNA reads TGCAGCGTTGCTAGGACAGGGTTTAACGAGCAGTACTTC.

This clonotype was seen a handful of times. V and J are TRBV6-2 or TRBV6-3 and TRBJ1-1; D call uncertain. With 4 bases removed from V and 1 base from J, the gap between germline ends came to 13 bases. Per the germline V gene, CDR1 is MNHEY and CDR2 is SVGEGT. This CDR3 has 15 residues. CDR3 in amino acids: CASSFDPSWNTEAFF. In DNA, the CDR3 is TGTGCCAGCAGTTTCGATCCCTCCTGGAACACTGAAGCTTTCTTT.

The table lists this clonotype with many counts. The genes are TRBV20-1 and TRBJ2-7; 7 nucleotides agree with TRBD1. The CDR3 is 15 residues long. The germline V gene encodes CDR1 DFQATT and CDR2 SNEGSKA (reference sequence). The V and J ends lost 5 bases and 6 bases, in that order; junction bases with no gene match: 16. The CDR3 region is CSAVTGTANFREQYF. The CDR3 coding sequence is TGCAGTGCTGTTACCGGGACAGCTAATTTCCGCGAGCAGTACTTC.